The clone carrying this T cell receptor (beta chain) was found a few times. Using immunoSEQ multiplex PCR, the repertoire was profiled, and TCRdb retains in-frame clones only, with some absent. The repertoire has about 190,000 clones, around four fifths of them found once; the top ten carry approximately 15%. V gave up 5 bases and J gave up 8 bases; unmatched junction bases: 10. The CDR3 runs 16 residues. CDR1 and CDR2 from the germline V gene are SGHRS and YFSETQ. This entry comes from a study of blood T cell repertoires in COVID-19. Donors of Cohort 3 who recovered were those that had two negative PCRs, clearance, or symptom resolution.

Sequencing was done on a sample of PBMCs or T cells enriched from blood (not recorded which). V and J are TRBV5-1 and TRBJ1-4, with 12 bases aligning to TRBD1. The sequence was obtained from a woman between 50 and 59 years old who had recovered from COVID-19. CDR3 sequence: CASRTGTGGGKEKLFF. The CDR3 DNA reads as TGCGCCAGCAGAACCGGGACAGGGGGCGGGAAGGAAAAACTGTTTTTT.